The 21 T cell receptor beta chains reported below all come from one sample, sequenced in a study of blood T cell repertoires in COVID-19. The table came from immunoSEQ multiplex PCR; TCRdb's copy has only in-frame clones and leaves some out. The data hold about 220,000 clones, with around 80% observed a single time. The sample consisted of peripheral blood. These TCRs come from a woman between 45 and 65 years old with acute or convalescent COVID-19.

The gene calls are TRBV5-1 and TRBJ2-3; a weak D match, TRBD1 (7 bases). CDR1 is SGHRS, CDR2 YFSETQ, per germline. V lost 4 bases, J lost 1 base, and 13 bases lay in between. CDR3 size: 15 residues. CDR3 coding DNA: TGCGCCAGCAGCCTGGGCAGGGGGGGCACAGATACGCAGTATTTT. It yields the protein CASSLGRGGTDTQYF.

This chain links TRBV20-1 with TRBJ1-2; D not certain. CDR3 length equals 11 residues. The V end lost 6 bases, the J end lost 10 bases, and 15 bases lay between the germline ends. CDR1 is DFQATT, CDR2 SNEGSKA, per germline (reference sequence). The CDR3 coding sequence is TGCAGTGCGGGCGGAGGTTGGAACTACACCTTC. Protein product: CSAGGGWNYTF.

The chain uses TRBV6-5 and TRBJ1-5; D not resolved. The ends were cut back, 8 bases at V and 7 bases at J, with 15 bases in the middle. Germline V gives CDR1 MNHEY, CDR2 SVGAGI. The CDR3 totals 13 residues. In nucleotides, the CDR3 is TGTGCCAGCCATAAGATGGGCTCCCAGCCCCAGCATTTT. This encodes CASHKMGSQPQHF.

The chain uses TRBV2 and TRBJ1-1; D unclear. The CDR3 consists of 13 residues. Germline V gene sequence: CDR1 SNHLY, CDR2 FYNNEI. Trimming took off 3 bases at V and 0 bases at J, with 5 bases between the two ends. CDR3 nucleotide sequence: TGTGCCAGCAGTGAGGAGATGAACACTGAAGCTTTCTTT. As protein: CASSEEMNTEAFF.

The chain recombines TRBV20-1 with TRBJ2-1, with unresolved D. Germline loops: CDR1 DFQATT, CDR2 SNEGSKA (reference sequence). The CDR3 sequence is 11 residues long. The V gene lost 3 bases and the J gene lost 10 bases, with 10 bases spanning the gap. The CDR3: CSARSVLEQFF. In nucleotides, the CDR3 is TGCAGTGCTAGGTCCGTCCTAGAGCAGTTCTTC.

This clone was seen a single time. The rearrangement uses TRBV10-3 and TRBJ2-2; TRBD2 aligns across 9 bases. CDR3 length: 20 residues. Germline loops: CDR1 ENHRY, CDR2 SYGVKD. V gave up 0 bases and J gave up 2 bases; unmatched junction bases: 13. This chain's CDR3 is CAISESRVAGVSVNTGELFF. The DNA for the CDR3 is TGTGCCATCAGTGAGTCGAGGGTAGCGGGAGTGTCCGTCAACACCGGGGAGCTGTTTTTT.

For the CDR3, the DNA is TGTGCCAGTAGACAAAGGACACCAACTAATGAAAAACTGTTTTTT. As protein: CASRQRTPTNEKLFF. The chain combines TRBV19 with TRBJ1-4, with a weak D call TRBD1 (5 bases). Trimming took 6 bases from V and 0 from J, leaving 11 bases between them. The CDR3 has 15 amino acids. Germline loops: CDR1 LNHDA, CDR2 SQIVND (reference sequence). The variable domain in full, with the rest retrieved from reference TRBV19 and TRBJ1-4, is DGGITQSPKYLFRKEGQNVTLSCEQNLNHDAMYWYRQDPGQGLRLIYYSQIVNDFQKGDIAEGYSVSREKKESFPLTVTSAQKNPTAFYLCASRQRTPTNEKLFFGSGTQLSVL.

This clone has ten or more counts. This same CDR3 is encoded by further DNA sequences in the sample. The V and J genes are TRBV5-1 and TRBJ2-2; 7 nucleotides align to TRBD1. Looked up from germline, CDR1 is SGHRS and CDR2 is YFSETQ. V shed 3 bases, J shed 2 bases, and the junction held 4 bases outside the gene matches. This CDR3 has 15 residues. CDR3 region: CASSSGQLNTGELFF. The CDR3 nucleotides read TGCGCCAGCAGCTCGGGACAGCTCAACACCGGGGAGCTGTTTTTT.

The chain recombines TRBV6-5 with TRBJ1-2; D gene ambiguous. Trimming took 6 bases from V and 2 from J, leaving 16 bases between them. The CDR3 has 15 residues. Germline CDR1 MNHEY, CDR2 SVGAGI. The CDR3 region has the DNA TGTGCCAGCAGAGACCCCAGGAATTTGAACTATGGCTACACCTTC. Its protein is CASRDPRNLNYGYTF.

With regard to this clone: At the DNA level, this CDR3 is encoded by other sequences in the same sample as well. The chain uses TRBV20-1 and TRBJ2-7; D gene unclear. V lost 0 bases, J lost 4 bases, and 4 bases lay in between. CDR1 and CDR2 (germline): DFQATT, SNEGSKA (reference sequence). The CDR3 runs to 11 residues. The CDR3 is CSARDSYEQYF. The CDR3 DNA reads TGCAGTGCTAGAGATAGTTACGAGCAGTACTTC.

The chain couples TRBV9 to TRBJ2-7; 9 bases agree with TRBD2. The germline V gene has CDR1 SGDLS and CDR2 YYNGEE. The V segment lost 4 bases and the J segment 0 bases; nucleotides outside the gene matches: 8. The CDR3 is 16 amino acids. In DNA, the CDR3 is TGTGCCAGCAGCCCACGACTAGCGGAGAGCTCCTACGAGCAGTACTTC. Protein product: CASSPRLAESSYEQYF.

This chain joins TRBV7-3 and TRBJ2-2, with a weak D call TRBD1 (6 bases). The CDR3 covers 15 residues. The germline V and J ends were trimmed by 2 bases and 5 bases, with 12 bases remaining between them. Germline V gene data show CDR1 as SGHTA and CDR2 as FQGTGA. The CDR3 reads CASSLQSQGTGELFF. CDR3 nucleotide sequence: TGTGCCAGCAGCTTACAGAGTCAGGGGACCGGGGAGCTGTTTTTT. Using reference TRBV7-3 and TRBJ2-2 for the parts outside the CDR3, the full variable domain is GAGVSQTPSNKVTEKGKYVELRCDPISGHTALYWYRQSLGQGPEFLIYFQGTGAADDSGLPNDRFFAVRPEGSVSTLKIQRTERGDSAVYLCASSLQSQGTGELFFGEGSRLTVL.

This chain links TRBV2 with TRBJ1-1, with D possibly being TRBD1 (5 bases). Germline V gene sequence: CDR1 SNHLY, CDR2 FYNNEI. The CDR3 sequence is 12 residues long. Trimming left V 7 bases short and J 6 bases short, with 12 bases between. The CDR3 sequence: CASTLQGAEAFF. In DNA form, the CDR3 reads TGTGCCAGCACTCTTCAGGGCGCTGAAGCTTTCTTT.

The chain is built from TRBV7-6 and TRBJ2-5, with TRBD2 matching 11 bases. The CDR3 is 14 residues long. V lost 5 bases and J lost 7; bases outside the gene matches: 6. Looked up from germline, CDR1 is SGHVS and CDR2 is FNYEAQ. The CDR3 DNA follows: TGTGCCAGCAGCACCTCCGGGACTAGCGGGACCCAGTACTTC. Amino acid sequence: CASSTSGTSGTQYF.

This chain uses TRBV9 with TRBJ2-3; 8 bases are a match to TRBD2. The length of the CDR3 is 15 residues. The V gene end was trimmed by 3 bases and the J gene end by 4 bases; junction bases not matched to a gene: 7. Germline assignment: CDR1 SGDLS and CDR2 YYNGEE. DNA for the CDR3: TGTGCCAGCAGCGCCCCGGGGGGGAGGCCAGATACGCAGTATTTT. Protein: CASSAPGGRPDTQYF.

In DNA form, the CDR3 reads TGTGCCAGCAGTGCACAGGGTGCGGATCAGCCCCAGCATTTT. It is translated as CASSAQGADQPQHF. This chain connects TRBV2 to TRBJ1-5, with D tentatively TRBD1 (6 bases). The CDR3 consists of 14 residues. Trimming took 4 bases from V and 5 from J, leaving 12 bases between them. Germline CDR1 reads SNHLY; CDR2 reads FYNNEI.

The CDR3 loop is CASSPGQGGYEQYF. The CDR3, as DNA: TGTGCCAGCAGCCCGGGACAGGGAGGCTACGAGCAGTACTTC. The chain joins TRBV7-7 to TRBJ2-7; 9 positions match TRBD1. Germline trimming cut 5 bases from V and 3 bases from J; bases unmatched to any gene: 5. The CDR3 is 14 amino acids. Per the germline V gene, CDR1 is SSHAT and CDR2 is FNYEAQ (reference sequence).

The genes are TRBV10-1 and TRBJ2-1; 7 bases align to TRBD2. The CDR3 runs 15 residues. Germline V gives CDR1 WNHNN, CDR2 SYGVQD (reference sequence). V shed 5 bases, J shed 3 bases, and the junction held 7 bases outside the gene matches. In DNA form, the CDR3 reads TGCGCCAGCAGTCCTACTAGCGATTACTACAATGAGCAGTTCTTC. Protein sequence: CASSPTSDYYNEQFF.

This chain joins TRBV7-2 and TRBJ2-6; 7 bases are a match to TRBD1. The J segment lost 1 base and the V segment lost 5 bases, leaving 8 bases of the junction unmatched. From germline, CDR1 is SGHTA and CDR2 FQGNSA. This CDR3 has 17 residues. CDR3 nucleotides: TGTGCCAGCAGCAGACAGGGTATTCGATCTGGGGCCAACGTCCTGACTTTC. Residues: CASSRQGIRSGANVLTF.

The CDR3 coding sequence is TGTGCCAGCAGCTCCGGCCCGGGGAATGAGCAGTTCTTC. Translation gives CASSSGPGNEQFF. This chain links TRBV7-3 with TRBJ2-1; maybe TRBD2 (5 bases). The CDR3 is 13 residues long. The germline CDR1 and CDR2 sequences are SGHTA and FQGTGA. V was trimmed by 4 bases and J by 7 bases, leaving 11 bases between them.

The chain joins TRBV6-5 to TRBJ2-7; no definite D call. V was pared by 2 bases and J by 4 bases, with 9 bases between. CDR3 size: 13 residues. The V gene's germline CDR1 is MNHEY and CDR2 SVGAGI. CDR3 residues: CASSYDNLYEQYF. The CDR3 DNA follows: TGTGCCAGCAGTTACGACAACCTTTACGAGCAGTACTTC.